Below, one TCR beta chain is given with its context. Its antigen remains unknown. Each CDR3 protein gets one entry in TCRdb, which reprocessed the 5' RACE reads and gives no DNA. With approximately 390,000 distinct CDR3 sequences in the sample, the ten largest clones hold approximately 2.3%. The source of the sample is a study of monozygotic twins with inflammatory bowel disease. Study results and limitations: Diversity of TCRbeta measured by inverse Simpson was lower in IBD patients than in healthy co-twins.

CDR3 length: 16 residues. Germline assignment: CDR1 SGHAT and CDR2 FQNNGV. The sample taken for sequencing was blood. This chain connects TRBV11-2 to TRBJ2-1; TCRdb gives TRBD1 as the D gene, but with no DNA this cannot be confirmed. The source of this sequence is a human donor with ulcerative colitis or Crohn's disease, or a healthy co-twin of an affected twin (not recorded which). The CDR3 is CASSPRDRVGIGEQFF.